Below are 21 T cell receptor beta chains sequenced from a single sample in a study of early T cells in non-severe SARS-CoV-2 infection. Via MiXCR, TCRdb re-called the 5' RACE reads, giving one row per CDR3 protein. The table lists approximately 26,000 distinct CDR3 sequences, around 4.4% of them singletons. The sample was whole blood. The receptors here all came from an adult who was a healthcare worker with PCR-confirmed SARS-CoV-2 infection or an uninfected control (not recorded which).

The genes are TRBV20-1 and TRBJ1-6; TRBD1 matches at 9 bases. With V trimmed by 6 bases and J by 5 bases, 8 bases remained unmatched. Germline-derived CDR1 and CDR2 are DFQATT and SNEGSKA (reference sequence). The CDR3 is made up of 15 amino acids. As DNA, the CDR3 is TGCAGTGCCCCCACACAGGGGGCAGATAATTCACCCCTCCACTTT. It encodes CSAPTQGADNSPLHF.

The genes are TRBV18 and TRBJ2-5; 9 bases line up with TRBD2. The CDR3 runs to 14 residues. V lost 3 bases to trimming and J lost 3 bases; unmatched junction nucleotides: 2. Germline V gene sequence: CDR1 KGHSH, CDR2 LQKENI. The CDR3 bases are TGTGCCAGCTCACCCATAGCGGGAGAAGAGACCCAGTACTTC. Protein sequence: CASSPIAGEETQYF.

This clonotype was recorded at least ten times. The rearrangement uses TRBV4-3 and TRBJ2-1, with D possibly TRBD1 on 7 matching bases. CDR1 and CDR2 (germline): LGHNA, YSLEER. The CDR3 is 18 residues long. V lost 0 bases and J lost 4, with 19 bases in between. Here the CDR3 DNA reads TGCGCCAGCAGCCAAGAACTTCGGCGGGGACAGATTTACAATGAGCAGTTCTTC. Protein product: CASSQELRRGQIYNEQFF.

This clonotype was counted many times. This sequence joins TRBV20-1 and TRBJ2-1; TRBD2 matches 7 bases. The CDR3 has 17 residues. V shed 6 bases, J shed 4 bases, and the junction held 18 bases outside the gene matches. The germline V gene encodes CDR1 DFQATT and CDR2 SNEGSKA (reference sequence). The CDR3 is CSALAPRRESFYNEQFF. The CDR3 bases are TGCAGTGCCCTGGCCCCGCGGCGGGAGTCCTTTTACAATGAGCAGTTCTTC.

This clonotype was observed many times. The CDR3: CASSLETGADEQFF. The DNA for the CDR3 is TGTGCCAGCAGCTTAGAAACAGGGGCCGATGAGCAGTTCTTC. The rearrangement links TRBV11-2 to TRBJ2-1; TRBD1 agrees at 7 bases. The germline gives CDR1 SGHAT, CDR2 FQNNGV. The CDR3 consists of 14 residues. The V gene end was trimmed by 0 bases and the J gene end by 8 bases; junction bases not matched to a gene: 4.

Here the CDR3 DNA reads TGTGCCAGCAGTTTCGGGGACAGGGCTGGCTACACCTTC. Its protein is CASSFGDRAGYTF. This chain connects TRBV12-3 or TRBV12-4 to TRBJ1-2, with 9 bases matching TRBD1. The CDR3 runs to 13 residues. V lost 3 bases to trimming and J lost 7 bases; unmatched junction nucleotides: 3.

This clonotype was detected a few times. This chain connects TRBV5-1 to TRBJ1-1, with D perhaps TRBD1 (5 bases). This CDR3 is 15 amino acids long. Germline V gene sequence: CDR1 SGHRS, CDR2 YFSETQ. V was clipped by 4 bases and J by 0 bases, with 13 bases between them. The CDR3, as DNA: TGCGCCAGCAGCCCCCGACAGAATCTGAACACTGAAGCTTTCTTT. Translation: CASSPRQNLNTEAFF.

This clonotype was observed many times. The CDR3 sequence: CASSQVSGFGKAGELFF. The CDR3 DNA is TGTGCCAGCAGCCAAGTGTCTGGTTTCGGGAAGGCCGGGGAGCTGTTTTTT. V usage is TRBV14 and J usage is TRBJ2-2, with D maybe TRBD2 (5 bases). Germline V gives CDR1 SGHDN, CDR2 FVKESK. V was pared by 1 base and J by 6 bases, with 18 bases between. The CDR3 consists of 17 residues.

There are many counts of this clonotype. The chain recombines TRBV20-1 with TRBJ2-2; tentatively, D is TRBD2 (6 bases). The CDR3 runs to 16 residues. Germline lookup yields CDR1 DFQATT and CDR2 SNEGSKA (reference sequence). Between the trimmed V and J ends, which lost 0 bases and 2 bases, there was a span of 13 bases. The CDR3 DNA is TGCAGTGCTAGAGATCCTACTAGCAGCAACACCGGGGAGCTGTTTTTT. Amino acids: CSARDPTSSNTGELFF.

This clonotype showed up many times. CDR3 bases: TGTGCCACCAGTGATCCTAAACCGGGACAGACTCACACAGATACGCAGTATTTT. It is translated as CATSDPKPGQTHTDTQYF. The chain employs TRBV24-1 and TRBJ2-3; 7 nucleotides line up with TRBD1. J lost 2 bases, V lost 3 bases, and 13 bases had no gene match. Germline loops: CDR1 KGHDR, CDR2 SFDVKD. The CDR3 extends over 18 amino acids.

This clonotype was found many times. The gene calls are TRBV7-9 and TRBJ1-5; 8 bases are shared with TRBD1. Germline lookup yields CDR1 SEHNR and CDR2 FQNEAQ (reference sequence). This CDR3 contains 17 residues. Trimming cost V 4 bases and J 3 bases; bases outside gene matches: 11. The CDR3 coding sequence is TGTGCCAGCAGCTCGACAGGGGCAACAGTTCACAATCAGCCCCAGCATTTT. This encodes CASSSTGATVHNQPQHF.

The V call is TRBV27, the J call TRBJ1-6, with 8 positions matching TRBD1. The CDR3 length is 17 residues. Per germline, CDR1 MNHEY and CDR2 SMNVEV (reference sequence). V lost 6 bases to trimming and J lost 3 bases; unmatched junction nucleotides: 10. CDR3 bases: TGTGCCAGCAGGCAAATAGGACAGGGTGGCTATAATTCACCCCTCCACTTT. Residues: CASRQIGQGGYNSPLHF.

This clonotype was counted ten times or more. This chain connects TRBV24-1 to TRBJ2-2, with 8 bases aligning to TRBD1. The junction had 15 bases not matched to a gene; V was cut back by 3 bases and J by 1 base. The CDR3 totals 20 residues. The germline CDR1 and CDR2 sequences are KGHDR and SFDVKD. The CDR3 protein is CATSDTIFFGTGVNTGELFF. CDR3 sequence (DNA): TGTGCCACCAGTGATACAATATTTTTCGGGACAGGAGTGAACACCGGGGAGCTGTTTTTT.

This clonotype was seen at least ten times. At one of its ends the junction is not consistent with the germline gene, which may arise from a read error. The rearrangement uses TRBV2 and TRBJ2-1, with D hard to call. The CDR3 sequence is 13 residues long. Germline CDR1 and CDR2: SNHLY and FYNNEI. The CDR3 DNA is TGTGCCAGCAGTGAAGCTGGCACATCGAATGAGCAGTTC. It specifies CASSEAGTSNEQF.

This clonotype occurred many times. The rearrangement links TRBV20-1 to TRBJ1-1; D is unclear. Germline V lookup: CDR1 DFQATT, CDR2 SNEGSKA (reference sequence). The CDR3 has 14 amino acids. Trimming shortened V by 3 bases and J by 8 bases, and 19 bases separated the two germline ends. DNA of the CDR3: TGCAGTGCTAGTCGTGTCCGGGCGGGATCGGAAGCTTTCTTT. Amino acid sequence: CSASRVRAGSEAFF.

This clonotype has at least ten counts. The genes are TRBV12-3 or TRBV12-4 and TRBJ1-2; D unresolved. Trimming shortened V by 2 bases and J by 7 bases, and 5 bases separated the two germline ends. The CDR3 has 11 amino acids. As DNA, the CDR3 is TGTGCCAGCAGTTTACGGGTTGGCTACACCTTC. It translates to CASSLRVGYTF.

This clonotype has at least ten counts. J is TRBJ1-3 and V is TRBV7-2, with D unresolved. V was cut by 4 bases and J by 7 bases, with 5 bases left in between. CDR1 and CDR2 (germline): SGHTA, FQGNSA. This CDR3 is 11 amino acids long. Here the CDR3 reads CASSSFNTIYF. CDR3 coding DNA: TGTGCCAGCAGCTCGTTCAACACCATATATTTT.

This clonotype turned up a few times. The CDR3 protein is CASSLGGTGAGANVLTF. CDR3 nucleotide sequence: TGTGCCAGCAGCTTAGGAGGGACAGGTGCTGGGGCCAACGTCCTGACTTTC. The chain joins TRBV7-3 to TRBJ2-6, with 8 bases identical to TRBD1. Per the germline V gene, CDR1 is SGHTA and CDR2 is FQGTGA. With V trimmed by 2 bases and J by 2 bases, 5 bases remained unmatched. This CDR3 region has 17 residues.

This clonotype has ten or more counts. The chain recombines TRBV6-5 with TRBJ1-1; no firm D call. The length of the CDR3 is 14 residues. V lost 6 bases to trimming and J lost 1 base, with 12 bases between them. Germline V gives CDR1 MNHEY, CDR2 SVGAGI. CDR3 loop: CASSLTQTNTEAFF. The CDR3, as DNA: TGTGCCAGCAGCCTGACACAAACGAACACTGAAGCTTTCTTT.

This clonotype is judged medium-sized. CDR3 bases: TGTGCCAGCTCACCAGAATCGGAGACCCAGTACTTC. Residues: CASSPESETQYF. The rearrangement uses TRBV18 and TRBJ2-5; D is undetermined. The germline V and J ends were trimmed by 2 bases and 5 bases, with 6 bases remaining between them. CDR1 and CDR2 (germline): KGHSH, LQKENI. The CDR3 has 12 residues.

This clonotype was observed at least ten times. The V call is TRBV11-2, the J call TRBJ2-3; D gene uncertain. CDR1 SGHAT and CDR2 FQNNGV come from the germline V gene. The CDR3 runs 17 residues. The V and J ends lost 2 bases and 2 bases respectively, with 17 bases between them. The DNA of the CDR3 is TGTGCCAGCAGCTTATTTGATGACGGACCCTACACAGATACGCAGTATTTT. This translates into CASSLFDDGPYTDTQYF.